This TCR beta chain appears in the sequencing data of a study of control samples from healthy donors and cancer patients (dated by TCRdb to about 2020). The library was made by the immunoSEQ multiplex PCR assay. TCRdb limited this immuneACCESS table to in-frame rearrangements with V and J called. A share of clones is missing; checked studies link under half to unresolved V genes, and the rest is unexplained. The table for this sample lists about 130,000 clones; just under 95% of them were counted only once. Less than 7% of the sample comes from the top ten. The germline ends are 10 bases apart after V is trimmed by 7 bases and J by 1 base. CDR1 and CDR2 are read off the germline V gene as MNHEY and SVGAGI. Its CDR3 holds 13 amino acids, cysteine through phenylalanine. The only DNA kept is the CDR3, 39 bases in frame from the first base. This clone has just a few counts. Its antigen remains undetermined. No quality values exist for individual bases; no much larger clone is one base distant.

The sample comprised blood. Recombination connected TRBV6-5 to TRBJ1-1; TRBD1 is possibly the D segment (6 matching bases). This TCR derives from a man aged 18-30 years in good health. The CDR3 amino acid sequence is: CASIKQGNTEAFF. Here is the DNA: TGTGCCAGCATCAAACAGGGGAACACTGAAGCTTTCTTT.